What follows are 25 T cell receptor beta chains derived from one specimen sequenced in a study of T cell responses to AZD1222 COVID-19 vaccine. The method was immunoSEQ multiplex PCR; TCRdb's version includes in-frame clones alone and lacks a portion of them. Of more than 90,000 clones detected, 80% to 85% appear once; the ten largest clones hold around 9.9%. The sequenced sample was peripheral blood, obtained on day 0 of AZD1222 vaccination. Source of these receptors: an adult in good health.

This clone was observed a single time. J is TRBJ1-1 and V is TRBV18; possibly TRBD1 for D (5 bases). CDR1 and CDR2 from the germline V gene are KGHSH and LQKENI. This CDR3 is 14 amino acids long. V lost 2 bases and J 1 base, leaving 8 bases between the germline ends. The chain's CDR3 is CASSPGARNTEAFF. CDR3 DNA sequence: TGTGCCAGCTCACCAGGGGCGCGGAACACTGAAGCTTTCTTT.

The chain combines TRBV12-3 or TRBV12-4 with TRBJ2-3; D is undetermined. V lost 6 bases and J lost 9, with 10 bases in between. There are 11 residues in the CDR3. The CDR3 spells CASSPTATQYF. The DNA of the CDR3 is TGTGCCAGCAGCCCCACGGCAACGCAGTATTTT.

In its sample, this clone was seen a few times. The chain carries TRBV5-5 and TRBJ1-4; D not resolved. CDR3 length equals 13 residues. V dropped 0 bases and J dropped 6 bases, with 6 bases sitting between them. Germline V CDR1 and CDR2: SGHKS, YYEKEE (reference sequence). CDR3 nucleotide sequence: TGTGCCAGCAGCTTGGTCTCGGATGAAAAACTGTTTTTT. Protein product: CASSLVSDEKLFF.

The gene calls are TRBV7-9 and TRBJ2-5; D is tentatively TRBD1 or TRBD2 (5 bases each). The germline V and J ends were trimmed by 5 bases and 2 bases, with 9 bases remaining between them. This CDR3 is 13 amino acids long. Germline CDR1 reads SEHNR; CDR2 reads FQNEAQ (reference sequence). CDR3 region: CASSPGPQETQYF. CDR3 coding DNA: TGTGCCAGCAGCCCGGGACCACAAGAGACCCAGTACTTC.

The chain joins TRBV6-5 to TRBJ1-2; D is undetermined. Trimming cost V 6 bases and J 2 bases, with 16 bases left between them. The CDR3 runs 15 residues. Germline CDR1 reads MNHEY; CDR2 reads SVGAGI. The CDR3 is CASREGGSANYGYTF. DNA of the CDR3: TGTGCCAGCAGGGAGGGTGGCTCAGCCAACTATGGCTACACCTTC.

This chain connects TRBV3-1 (or the pseudogene TRBV3-2) to TRBJ2-1; 8 bases map to TRBD2. Germline V CDR1 and CDR2: LGHDT, YNNKEL (reference sequence). Germline trimming cut 4 bases from V and 3 bases from J; bases unmatched to any gene: 5. The CDR3 loop spans 15 amino acids. CDR3 bases: TGTGCCAGCAGCCCCATAAGCGGGGGCTACAATGAGCAGTTCTTC. Its protein is CASSPISGGYNEQFF.

The rearrangement joins TRBV5-1 to TRBJ1-1; the D is unclear. V lost 5 bases, J lost 1 base, and 12 bases lay in between. CDR3 length: 14 residues. CDR1 and CDR2 (germline): SGHRS, YFSETQ. The CDR3 sequence is CASSMVAENTEAFF. The DNA for the CDR3 is TGCGCCAGCAGTATGGTGGCAGAGAACACTGAAGCTTTCTTT.

The chain employs TRBV5-4 and TRBJ2-7; tentatively, D is TRBD1 or TRBD2 (5 bases each). The germline CDR1 and CDR2 sequences are SGHNT and YYREEE (reference sequence). The CDR3 extends over 15 amino acids. With 3 bases removed from V and 6 bases from J, the gap between germline ends came to 19 bases. The CDR3 DNA reads TGTGCCAGCAGCTCCCCCGGACGGGGCCGGGCCGAGCAGTACTTC. It yields the protein CASSSPGRGRAEQYF.

The V and J genes are TRBV30 and TRBJ1-3; D unresolved. This CDR3 has 12 amino acids. Between the trimmed V and J ends, which lost 4 bases and 0 bases, there was a span of 4 bases. Germline CDR1 reads GTSNPN; CDR2 reads SVGIG (reference sequence). The CDR3: CAWTGSGNTIYF. Here the CDR3 DNA reads TGTGCCTGGACTGGCTCTGGAAACACCATATATTTT.

This clone was observed a single time. V and J are TRBV7-2 and TRBJ2-3, with TRBD2 as a possible D gene (6 bases). CDR1 and CDR2 (germline): SGHTA, FQGNSA. V gave up 1 base and J gave up 1 base, with 9 bases separating them. The CDR3 runs 15 residues. For the CDR3, the DNA is TGTGCCAGCAGCTTAGTTGGCGGGGGCACAGATACGCAGTATTTT. Amino acid sequence: CASSLVGGGTDTQYF.

The rearrangement uses TRBV29-1 and TRBJ2-2; D is tentatively TRBD1 or TRBD2 (6 bases each). The CDR3 length is 12 residues. Germline V gene data show CDR1 as SQVTM and CDR2 as ANQGSEA. The CDR3 loop reads CAVGGVSGELFF. The CDR3 coding sequence is TGCGCCGTGGGGGGCGTCTCCGGGGAGCTGTTTTTT.

Regarding this clone: A read error may produce the germline difference seen at one junction end. V usage is TRBV7-7 and J usage is TRBJ2-2; 7 positions match TRBD1. The V gene's germline CDR1 is SSHAT and CDR2 FNYEAQ (reference sequence). The CDR3 is 13 residues long. CDR3 residues: CASSRGQTGELSF. The CDR3, as DNA: TGTGCTAGCAGCCGGGGACAGACCGGGGAGCTGTCTTTT.

V gene TRBV5-1 combines with J gene TRBJ2-3; tentative D call: TRBD2 (6 bases). The CDR3 length is 13 residues. Germline CDR1 is SGHRS and CDR2 is YFSETQ. The germline V and J ends were trimmed by 3 bases and 6 bases, with 11 bases remaining between them. The chain's CDR3 is CASSWRGADTQYF. The CDR3 DNA reads TGCGCCAGCAGCTGGAGGGGAGCCGATACGCAGTATTTT.

Details on this clone: Different DNA sequences within this sample yield the same CDR3. This rearrangement joins TRBV2 to TRBJ1-1, with D perhaps matching TRBD1 (6 bases). Germline V lookup: CDR1 SNHLY, CDR2 FYNNEI. Trimming took 6 bases from V and 8 from J, leaving 13 bases between them. This CDR3 spans 12 amino acids. The CDR3 is CASRQGLTEAFF. CDR3 nucleotides: TGTGCCAGCAGACAGGGTCTCACCGAAGCTTTCTTT.

The chain uses TRBV27 and TRBJ2-2; TRBD2 matches at 7 bases. The V gene's germline CDR1 is MNHEY and CDR2 SMNVEV (reference sequence). Losses at the gene ends were 2 bases for V and 6 bases for J; bases not matched to a gene: 15. The CDR3 covers 18 residues. The CDR3 is CASSLGDYFDLRSGELFF. CDR3 DNA: TGTGCCAGCAGTTTAGGGGACTACTTTGATCTAAGATCCGGGGAGCTGTTTTTT.

This chain joins TRBV28 and TRBJ1-2; TRBD1 agrees at 8 bases. This CDR3 is built from 12 residues. Trimming cost V 6 bases and J 6 bases; bases outside gene matches: 3. Germline CDR1 reads MDHEN; CDR2 reads SYDVKM. CDR3 in DNA: TGTGCCAGCAGAAGACAGGGGAATGGCTACACCTTC. Protein sequence: CASRRQGNGYTF.

Written as DNA, the CDR3 is TGTGCCAGCAGACAAAAGGGGGGGAATGAGCAGTTCTTC. Amino acid sequence: CASRQKGGNEQFF. The chain joins TRBV3-1 (or the pseudogene TRBV3-2) to TRBJ2-1; perhaps TRBD2 as D (7 bases). The CDR3 covers 13 residues. Germline CDR1 reads LGHDT; CDR2 reads YNNKEL (reference sequence). Trimming stripped 6 bases from V and 7 bases from J, with 13 bases between.

The rearrangement joins TRBV14 to TRBJ1-1, with 9 bases aligning to TRBD1. With 4 bases clipped from V and 3 bases from J, the junction kept 12 bases outside the gene matches. The CDR3 is 17 amino acids. Germline V gene sequence: CDR1 SGHDN, CDR2 FVKESK. For the CDR3, the DNA is TGTGCCAGCAGCCCTTACCGGGACAGGGTATGGGACACTGAAGCTTTCTTT. Residues: CASSPYRDRVWDTEAFF.

The chain has TRBV28 and TRBJ2-7; D unclear. Germline values: CDR1 MDHEN, CDR2 SYDVKM. V lost 4 bases and J 0 bases, leaving 1 base between the germline ends. CDR3 length: 11 amino acids. The CDR3 loop reads CASSYSYEQYF. The CDR3 DNA reads TGTGCCAGCAGTTACTCCTACGAGCAGTACTTC. Full variable domain (remainder filled in from reference TRBV28 and TRBJ2-7): DVKVTQSSRYLVKRTGEKVFLECVQDMDHENMFWYRQDPGLGLRLIYFSYDVKMKEKGDIPEGYSVSREKKERFSLILESASTNQTSMYLCASSYSYEQYFGPGTRLTVT.

The V gene is TRBV7-9, the J gene TRBJ2-5; 7 nucleotides align to TRBD1. Germline V gene sequence: CDR1 SEHNR, CDR2 FQNEAQ (reference sequence). The CDR3 totals 14 residues. The V segment lost 1 base and the J segment 5 bases; nucleotides outside the gene matches: 4. This chain's CDR3 is CASSLEGRGETQYF. The CDR3 DNA reads TGTGCCAGCAGCTTAGAGGGCAGGGGGGAGACCCAGTACTTC. The entire variable domain, with the rest obtained from reference TRBV7-9 and TRBJ2-5, is as follows: DTGVSQNPRHKITKRGQNVTFRCDPISEHNRLYWYRQTLGQGPEFLTYFQNEAQLEKSRLLSDRFSAERPKGSFSTLEIQRTEQGDSAMYLCASSLEGRGETQYFGPGTRLLVL.

This chain joins TRBV27 and TRBJ1-3; no reliable D call. The germline gives CDR1 MNHEY, CDR2 SMNVEV (reference sequence). The length of the CDR3 is 15 residues. V lost 1 base and J 0 bases, leaving 7 bases between the germline ends. In DNA, the CDR3 is TGTGCCAGCAGTTTATACAGCTACTCTGGAAACACCATATATTTT. Residues: CASSLYSYSGNTIYF.

Turning to this clone: The sample has other DNA sequences that encode this CDR3 too. The gene calls are TRBV5-1 and TRBJ1-6; no definite D call. Germline CDR1 is SGHRS and CDR2 is YFSETQ. The V end was cut by 0 bases, the J end by 0 bases, with 7 bases between. The CDR3 sequence is 16 residues long. In nucleotides, the CDR3 is TGCGCCAGCAGCTTGGGGCCTAGCTCCTATAATTCACCCCTCCACTTT. The encoded protein is CASSLGPSSYNSPLHF.

The V and J genes are TRBV12-3 or TRBV12-4 and TRBJ1-2; 10 nucleotides agree with TRBD1. Unmatched junction bases numbered 1, after V lost 5 bases and J lost 4 bases. The CDR3 is 13 residues long. DNA for the CDR3: TGTGCCAGCAGTCGGGACAGGGGCTATGGCTACACCTTC. Protein sequence: CASSRDRGYGYTF.

The genes are TRBV5-6 and TRBJ1-3; maybe TRBD1 (5 bases). The CDR3 length is 11 residues. Germline V gene data show CDR1 as SGHDT and CDR2 as YYEEEE. The V end lost 4 bases, the J end lost 7 bases, and 6 bases lay between the germline ends. This CDR3 is CASSRGNTIYF. DNA for the CDR3: TGTGCCAGCAGCCGGGGGAACACCATATATTTT. Full variable domain (rest looked up from reference TRBV5-6 and TRBJ1-3): DAGVTQSPTHLIKTRGQQVTLRCSPKSGHDTVSWYQQALGQGPQFIFQYYEEEERQRGNFPDRFSGHQFPNYSSELNVNALLLGDSALYLCASSRGNTIYFGEGSWLTVV.

This clone appeared a single time. The chain combines TRBV19 with TRBJ2-7; no definite D call. Germline V CDR1 and CDR2: LNHDA, SQIVND (reference sequence). V was shortened by 3 bases and J by 0 bases, with 6 bases between the two germline ends. The CDR3 is 13 amino acids. The CDR3 bases are TGTGCCAGTAGTATCCACGGCTCCTACGAGCAGTACTTC. Protein: CASSIHGSYEQYF. The variable domain in full, completed from reference TRBV19 and TRBJ2-7, reads DGGITQSPKYLFRKEGQNVTLSCEQNLNHDAMYWYRQDPGQGLRLIYYSQIVNDFQKGDIAEGYSVSREKKESFPLTVTSAQKNPTAFYLCASSIHGSYEQYFGPGTRLTVT.